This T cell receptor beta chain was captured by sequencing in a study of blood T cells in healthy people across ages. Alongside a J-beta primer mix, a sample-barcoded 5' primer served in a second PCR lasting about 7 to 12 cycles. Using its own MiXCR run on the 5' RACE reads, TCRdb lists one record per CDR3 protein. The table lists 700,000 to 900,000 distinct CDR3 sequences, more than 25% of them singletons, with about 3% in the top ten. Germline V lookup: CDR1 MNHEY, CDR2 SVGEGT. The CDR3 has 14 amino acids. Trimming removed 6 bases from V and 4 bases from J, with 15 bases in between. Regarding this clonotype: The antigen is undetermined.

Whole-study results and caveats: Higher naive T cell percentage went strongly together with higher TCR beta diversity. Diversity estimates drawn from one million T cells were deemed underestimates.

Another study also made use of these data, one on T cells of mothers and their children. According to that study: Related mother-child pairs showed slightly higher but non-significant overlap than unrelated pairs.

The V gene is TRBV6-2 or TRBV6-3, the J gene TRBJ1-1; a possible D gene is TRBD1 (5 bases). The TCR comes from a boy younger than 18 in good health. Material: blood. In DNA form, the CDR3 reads TGTGCCAGCAGCGAGATCCCTGGGGCCACTGAAGCTTTCTTT. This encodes CASSEIPGATEAFF.